This TCR beta chain was obtained from a study of T cell repertoires in aging, cancer and after chemotherapy. Whole-study context: Pre- and post-chemotherapy samples were paired from chronic lymphocytic leukemia patients treated with fludarabine- or bendamustine-based regimens. Study findings and constraints: Age-matched healthy donors had significantly more diverse, less clonal blood TCR repertoires than untreated cancer patients.

Multiplex touch-down PCR with TRB-A/B primers amplified rearranged V-D-J TRB sequences. TCRdb reprocessed the multiplex PCR reads with MiXCR, giving one entry per CDR3 protein. Here the sample spans 5,000 to 6,500 distinct CDR3 sequences, about 35% being singletons. Amplification of TCR beta used genomic DNA extracted from peripheral blood. V lost 6 bases to trimming and J lost 2 bases; unmatched junction nucleotides: 7. This CDR3 comprises 16 residues. The sample holds a few counts of this clonotype. Antigen specificity is unknown. The chain is built from TRBV12-3 or TRBV12-4 and TRBJ2-6; TRBD2 aligns across 7 bases. Sequencing used blood. The receptor comes from a human donor with a blood cancer. The CDR3 nucleotides are TGTGCCAGCAGCCTGAGGGGAGGGACTGGGGCCAACGTCCTGACTTTC. It translates to CASSLRGGTGANVLTF.